Listed below are T cell receptor beta chains from one sample, sequenced in a study of blood T cell repertoires in COVID-19. TCRdb's table, derived via immunoSEQ multiplex PCR, lists solely in-frame clones and lacks some. This table holds over 130,000 clones, 65% to 90% found once. The source material was peripheral blood. Receptor source: a man in his fifties or sixties with acute or convalescent COVID-19. Each CDR3 is given with its conserved first and last residue. A D gene is named only where the DNA matches it firmly. The listing skips clone size in some rows; elsewhere it reads once, few, many or a size class.

abundance	v_gene	d_gene	len	j_gene	CDR3nt	CDR3aa
NA	TRBV27	TRBD2	15	TRBJ2-5	TGTGCCAGCAGTCGGGAGGGCCTGTACCAAGAGACCCAGTACTTC	CASSREGLYQETQYF
NA	TRBV6-5	NA	13	TRBJ2-2	TGTGCCAGCAGTTACCCCCCTCCCGGGGAGCTGTTTTTT	CASSYPPPGELFF
few	TRBV7-9	NA	15	TRBJ2-7	TGTGCCAGCAGCTTAAGCCAAGCAGGGGCGGGCGAGCAGTACTTC	CASSLSQAGAGEQYF
NA	TRBV19	TRBD1	14	TRBJ2-7	TGTGCCAGTAGTCTCTCGGGACAGCAATACGAGCAGTACTTC	CASSLSGQQYEQYF
NA	TRBV28	NA	11	TRBJ1-3	TGTGTCAGCAGTCCCTTGCCTTGCGGGTATTTT	CVSSPLPCGYF
NA	TRBV5-4	TRBD1	15	TRBJ1-1	TGTGCCAGCAGCTTGTTAACAGGGGTTGGGACTGAAGCTTTCTTT	CASSLLTGVGTEAFF
NA	TRBV5-1	NA	16	TRBJ2-3	TGCGCCAGCAGCTTTGCCTCCGGGAGCCTCACAGATACGCAGTATTTT	CASSFASGSLTDTQYF
NA	TRBV6-5	NA	14	TRBJ1-5	TGTGCCAGCAGTCAATCAGGGGCGCGTCAGCCCCAGCATTTT	CASSQSGARQPQHF
NA	TRBV3-1/TRBV3-2	TRBD2	17	TRBJ2-1	TGTGCCAGCAGCCAACCTGGGGGCGGGGGGGCCCTAGGGGAGCAGTTCTTC	CASSQPGGGGALGEQFF
few	TRBV11-3	NA	14	TRBJ2-7	TGTGCCAGCAGCTTAGGAGGGCAGGGGTTTGAGCAGTACTTC	CASSLGGQGFEQYF
NA	TRBV30	NA	18	TRBJ1-5	TGTGCCTGGAGCATCGACAGGTCTAACCTTTATAGCAATCAGCCCCAGCATTTT	CAWSIDRSNLYSNQPQHF
NA	TRBV6-5	NA	13	TRBJ1-1	TGTGCCAGCAGTTATGGACAGTACACTGAAGCTTTCTTT	CASSYGQYTEAFF
NA	TRBV19	NA	16	TRBJ2-7	TGTGCCAGTAGTACCCTCTACGGGACATCCGTCTACGAGCAGTACTTC	CASSTLYGTSVYEQYF
NA	TRBV12-3/TRBV12-4	TRBD2	13	TRBJ2-1	TGTGCCAGCAGTTGGACTAGCGGAGATGAGCAGTTCTTC	CASSWTSGDEQFF
few	TRBV18	NA	12	TRBJ2-7	TGTGCCAGCTCACCGGGGGGAGCCGAGCAGTACTTC	CASSPGGAEQYF
NA	TRBV30	TRBD1	15	TRBJ2-5	TGTGCCTGGACGGCAGGGGGTTTCCGGGGAGAGACCCAGTACTTC	CAWTAGGFRGETQYF
NA	TRBV15	TRBD2	17	TRBJ2-1	TGTGCCACCAGCAGATCTACCGGCGGGAGCTCCTACAATGAGCAGTTCTTC	CATSRSTGGSSYNEQFF
NA	TRBV5-1	NA	14	TRBJ2-7	TGCGCCAGCAGCCAGGACCCAGGGTGGATCGAGCAGTACTTC	CASSQDPGWIEQYF
NA	TRBV2	TRBD2	14	TRBJ2-3	TGTGCCACCCTAGCGGGGGCTAGCACAGATACGCAGTATTTT	CATLAGASTDTQYF
NA	TRBV7-8	TRBD1	15	TRBJ1-1	TGTGCCAGCAGCCACTGGACAGGGGAGGACACTGAAGCTTTCTTT	CASSHWTGEDTEAFF
NA	TRBV7-9	NA	16	TRBJ1-6	TGTGCCAGCAGCAGCAGGGCAGGTGGGATTAATTCACCCCTCCACTTT	CASSSRAGGINSPLHF
once	TRBV6-5	NA	11	TRBJ1-4	TGTGCCAGCACAGGGTCTGAAAAACTGTTTTTT	CASTGSEKLFF
NA	TRBV5-4	TRBD2	18	TRBJ2-7	TGTGCCAGCAGCTTCGGTTCCACCCCGGGACTAAGGACCTACGAGCAGTACTTC	CASSFGSTPGLRTYEQYF
NA	TRBV7-3	NA	17	TRBJ2-2	TGTGCCAGCAGCTTAAGACGGCAGGGGCCGAACACCGGGGAGCTGTTTTTT	CASSLRRQGPNTGELFF
NA	TRBV18	NA	14	TRBJ1-1	TGTGCCAGCTCAGACAGAGCAATGAACACTGAAGCTTTCTTT	CASSDRAMNTEAFF
NA	TRBV30	TRBD1	18	TRBJ1-4	TGTGCCTGGAGTCTATGGACAGGGGGCGTAAACACTAATGAAAAACTGTTTTTT	CAWSLWTGGVNTNEKLFF
NA	TRBV15	TRBD1	21	TRBJ1-5	TGTGCCACCAGCAGAGATAATAGAGGGACAGGGATTCGATATAGCAATCAGCCCCAGCATTTT	CATSRDNRGTGIRYSNQPQHF
NA	TRBV5-1	TRBD1	14	TRBJ2-3	TGCGCCAGCAGCCCTGGACAGGGAACAGATACGCAGTATTTT	CASSPGQGTDTQYF
NA	TRBV12-3/TRBV12-4	NA	13	TRBJ2-7	TGTGCCAGCAGTCTAACCCCTGGCTACGAGCAGTACTTC	CASSLTPGYEQYF
NA	TRBV9	NA	13	TRBJ1-1	TGTGCCAGCAGCCCCTGGGAGGGGGCTGAAGCTTTCTTT	CASSPWEGAEAFF
NA	TRBV19	NA	15	TRBJ1-2	TGTGCCAGTAGTATAGTCAGGGTTTCCCTCTATGGCTACACCTTC	CASSIVRVSLYGYTF
once	TRBV27	NA	13	TRBJ1-5	TGTGCCAGCAGTTCCACAGGGAATCAGCCCCAGCATTTT	CASSSTGNQPQHF
NA	TRBV7-6	NA	18	TRBJ2-2	TGTGCCAGCAGACAACGGGGCACGGGGGAGTCGAACACCGGGGAGCTGTTTTTT	CASRQRGTGESNTGELFF
NA	TRBV18	NA	14	TRBJ1-1	TGTGCCAGCTCACCGAGGGTTTTCGACACTGAAGCTTTCTTT	CASSPRVFDTEAFF
NA	TRBV12-3/TRBV12-4	NA	13	TRBJ1-6	TGTGCCAGCGGCAGGGCCAGGGAATCACCCCTCCACTTT	CASGRARESPLHF